The 7 T cell receptor beta chains presented below share a single source sample, sequenced in a study of cytomegalovirus exposure and HLA in healthy donors. PCR employed 60 Vbeta and 13 Jbeta primers. This table comes from immunoSEQ multiplex PCR, and its TCRdb copy is limited to in-frame clones, with some not included. Of around 150,000 clones in the sample, roughly 71% were seen once. Sequenced input: PBMCs. The receptors here all came from a woman in her 40s in good health and CMV-seronegative.

This rearrangement joins TRBV19 to TRBJ1-5; D might be TRBD1 (5 bases). Germline V gives CDR1 LNHDA, CDR2 SQIVND (reference sequence). The CDR3 sequence is 14 residues long. V shed 5 bases and J shed 10 bases, with 18 bases lying between them. The CDR3 region is CASSPQGKVGPQHF. The CDR3 DNA follows: TGTGCCAGTAGTCCCCAGGGCAAGGTTGGTCCCCAGCATTTT.

A few counts support this clone. The chain joins TRBV6-1 to TRBJ2-1; 11 bases line up with TRBD2. The CDR3 is made up of 15 amino acids. J was trimmed by 8 bases and V by 4 bases; bases with no gene match: 7. Germline CDR1 and CDR2: MNHNS and SASEGT. CDR3 sequence (DNA): TGTGCCAGCAGTGTCTATCTAGCGGGGGGTGATGAGCAGTTCTTC. Translating gives CASSVYLAGGDEQFF.

The V call is TRBV27, the J call TRBJ1-2, with D tentatively TRBD1 (5 bases). The CDR3 runs to 14 residues. CDR1 is MNHEY and CDR2 is SMNVEV in the germline V gene (reference sequence). Trimming removed 5 bases at V and 7 bases at J, with 17 bases between. As DNA, the CDR3 is TGTGCCAGCAGTCCCGGCAGGGCAGGAAGTGGCTACACCTTC. As protein: CASSPGRAGSGYTF.

This clone was detected only once. An end of the junction does not agree with germline; a read error may underlie this. This chain joins TRBV30 and TRBJ1-2; a weak D match, TRBD1 (5 bases). Germline loops: CDR1 GTSNPN, CDR2 SVGIG (reference sequence). CDR3 length: 11 amino acids. CDR3 in amino acids: CAWSGKAGLNF. CDR3 coding DNA: TGTGCCTGGAGCGGAAAGGCAGGGCTAAACTTC.

The rearrangement joins TRBV7-9 to TRBJ1-3, with a possible D match to TRBD1 (5 bases). CDR1 is SEHNR and CDR2 is FQNEAQ in the germline V gene (reference sequence). V dropped 2 bases and J dropped 0 bases, with 11 bases sitting between them. The CDR3 spans 16 residues. DNA of the CDR3: TGTGCCAGCAGCTTAATACAGGAACCCTCTGGAAACACCATATATTTT. This encodes CASSLIQEPSGNTIYF.

The V and J genes are TRBV20-1 and TRBJ1-2; the match to TRBD1 covers 10 bases. This CDR3 region has 11 residues. Germline loops: CDR1 DFQATT, CDR2 SNEGSKA (reference sequence). In DNA, the CDR3 is TGCAGATCCGGGACAGGGGATGGCTACACCTTC. Translation gives CRSGTGDGYTF.

V usage is TRBV4-1 and J usage is TRBJ1-2; D gene uncertain. The CDR3 totals 17 residues. Germline V lookup: CDR1 MGHRA, CDR2 YSYEKL. V was cut by 0 bases and J by 0 bases, with 14 bases left in between. The CDR3 coding sequence is TGCGCCAGCAGCCAAGATGGTGCGGGAGGGCCTAACTATGGCTACACCTTC. Translation gives CASSQDGAGGPNYGYTF.